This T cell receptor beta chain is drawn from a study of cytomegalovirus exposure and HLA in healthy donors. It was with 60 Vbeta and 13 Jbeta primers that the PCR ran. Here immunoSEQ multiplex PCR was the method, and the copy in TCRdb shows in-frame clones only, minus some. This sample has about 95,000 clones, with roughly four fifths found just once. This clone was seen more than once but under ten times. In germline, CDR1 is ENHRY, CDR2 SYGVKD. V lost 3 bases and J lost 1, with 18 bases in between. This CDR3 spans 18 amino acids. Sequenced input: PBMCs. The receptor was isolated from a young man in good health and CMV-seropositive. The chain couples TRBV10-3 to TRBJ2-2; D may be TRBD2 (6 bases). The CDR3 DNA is TGTGCCATCAGTGACTCTTTGATGCGGGACCTGAACACCGGGGAGCTGTTTTTT. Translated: CAISDSLMRDLNTGELFF.